This entry describes one TCR beta chain. The data originate from a study of cytomegalovirus exposure and HLA in healthy donors. Measured with immunoSEQ multiplex PCR; TCRdb has only the in-frame clones, and not every one. Of 120,000 or so clones listed, 86% are singletons. Germline CDR1 SGDLS, CDR2 YYNGEE. Trimming at V came to 4 bases and at J to 2 bases, leaving 8 bases not matched to a gene. The CDR3 loop spans 16 amino acids. The chain has TRBV9 and TRBJ2-7, with 11 bases aligning to TRBD2. This receptor was identified in a young man in good health and CMV-seronegative. The material sequenced was PBMCs. DNA for the CDR3: TGTGCCAGCAGCCCGGGACTAGCGGAAGGGGCCTACGAGCAGTACTTC. This codes for CASSPGLAEGAYEQYF.